The 2 T cell receptor beta chains in this list originate from one sample, sequenced in a study of response to subunit inactivated influenza vaccine. TCRdb itself ran the RT-PCR reads through MiXCR, one entry per CDR3 protein. The sample includes approximately 200,000 distinct CDR3 sequences, approximately 15% seen only once; the top ten take about a quarter. The sample was CD8+ T cells sorted from PBMCs, taken roughly 5 days after vaccination. Receptor source: a man aged 45 to 65 who received an inactivated influenza vaccine.

This clonotype has a handful of counts. At one end, the junction sequence differs from germline, possibly due to a read error. CDR3 nucleotides: TGTGCCAGCATCCAACCCCAGGGCGCAGTCTTC. Protein product: CASIQPQGAVF. V is TRBV5-4 and J is TRBJ2-7; D perhaps matches TRBD1 (5 bases). The germline gives CDR1 SGHNT, CDR2 YYREEE (reference sequence). This CDR3 region has 11 residues.

In its sample, this clonotype was seen a few times. This rearrangement joins TRBV11-2 to TRBJ1-1; TRBD1 might be the D (5 bases). CDR1 and CDR2 (germline): SGHAT, FQNNGV. This CDR3 spans 13 amino acids. V was shortened by 1 base and J by 7 bases, with 10 bases between the two germline ends. CDR3 coding DNA: TGTGCCAGCAGCTTAGCGCCAGGGCATGAAGCTTTCTTT. This sequence encodes CASSLAPGHEAFF.